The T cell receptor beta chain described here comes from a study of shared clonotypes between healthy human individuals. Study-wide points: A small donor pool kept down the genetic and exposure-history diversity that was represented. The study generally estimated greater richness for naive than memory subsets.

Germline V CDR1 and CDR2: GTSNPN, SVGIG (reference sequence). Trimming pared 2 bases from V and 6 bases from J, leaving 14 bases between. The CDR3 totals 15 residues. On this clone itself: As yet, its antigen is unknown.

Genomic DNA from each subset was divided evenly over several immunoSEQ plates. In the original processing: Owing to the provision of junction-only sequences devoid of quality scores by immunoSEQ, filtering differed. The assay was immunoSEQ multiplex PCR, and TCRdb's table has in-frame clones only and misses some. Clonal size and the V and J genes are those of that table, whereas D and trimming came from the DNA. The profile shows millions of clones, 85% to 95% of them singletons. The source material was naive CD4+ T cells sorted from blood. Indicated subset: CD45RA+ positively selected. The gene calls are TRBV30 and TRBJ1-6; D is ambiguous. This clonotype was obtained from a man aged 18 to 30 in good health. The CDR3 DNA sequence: TGTGCCTGGAGTCCCTCGGCGGTCCTTAATTCACCCCTCCACTTT. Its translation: CAWSPSAVLNSPLHF.